This is a list of T cell receptor beta chains from one sample in a study of OX40 agonist ivuxolimab in advanced cancers. Libraries were prepared by immunoSEQ multiplex PCR; TCRdb keeps only in-frame clonotypes and omits some of them. The data show under 35,000 clones, 80% to 85% seen once. Here the sequenced sample was CD4+ or CD8+ T cells sorted from blood, taken in a trial of the OX40 agonist ivuxolimab. The origin of the receptors is an adult with an advanced solid tumor such as melanoma, head and neck, liver or kidney cancer. The CDR3 runs from the conserved cysteine through the conserved F or W. D genes are given only for firm matches. Clone size appears in some rows only: once, few, many, or a class for an expanded clone.

cdr3_nt cdr3_aa j_call clone_size v_call d_call
TGTGCCAGCAGCTCGGGACTAGGGGACACTGAAGCTTTCTTT CASSSGLGDTEAFF TRBJ1-1 NA TRBV11-2 NA
TGTGCCAGCAGCCCTCGATTTGGGCTCGGCACCGGGGAGCTGTTTTTT CASSPRFGLGTGELFF TRBJ2-2 NA TRBV7-9 NA
TGCGCCAGCAGCTTGGGCTCGGGGGGGTACGAGCAGTACTTC CASSLGSGGYEQYF TRBJ2-7 NA TRBV5-1 TRBD2
TGTGCCAGCAGCTCCGGGACAGGAACCTACGAGCAGTACTTC CASSSGTGTYEQYF TRBJ2-7 NA TRBV11-2 TRBD1
TGTGCCAGCAGTTTAGGACAGGGGATGAATCAGCCCCAGCATTTT CASSLGQGMNQPQHF TRBJ1-5 NA TRBV28 TRBD1
TGTGCCAGAGATGGGGCTTCTAGCACAGATACGCAGTATTTT CARDGASSTDTQYF TRBJ2-3 NA TRBV14 NA
TGTGCCAGCAGCCCGCATCGGGGGGGGGTCGATGGCTACACCTTC CASSPHRGGVDGYTF TRBJ1-2 few TRBV7-8 NA
TGTGCCAGCAGTTGGGACGGCCCGAGCTCCTACGAGCAGTACTTC CASSWDGPSSYEQYF TRBJ2-7 NA TRBV6-1 NA
TGTGCCAGCAGTTTGAATTCCCTGAACACTGAAGCTTTCTTT CASSLNSLNTEAFF TRBJ1-1 once TRBV27 NA
TGTGCCAGCAGTGAAGCGGTGGACTATACCGGGGAGCTGTTTTTT CASSEAVDYTGELFF TRBJ2-2 NA TRBV6-1 NA
TGTGCCAGCAGCTTCGGACATTCCATCTACGAGCAGTACTTC CASSFGHSIYEQYF TRBJ2-7 NA TRBV5-6 NA
TGTGCCAGCAGCGGTAGCGGGAGGGCCAATGAGCAGTTCTTC CASSGSGRANEQFF TRBJ2-1 NA TRBV7-6 TRBD2
TGTGCCAGCAGCGTAGGGGACAACTCCTACGAGCAGTACTTC CASSVGDNSYEQYF TRBJ2-7 NA TRBV9 NA
TGTGCCAGCAGCCCCGGACAGGGTCCAGTCTCCCCCTACGAGCAGTACTTC CASSPGQGPVSPYEQYF TRBJ2-7 once TRBV14 TRBD1
TGTGCCAGCAGCACTGGGACAGGGTTGAATGAGCAGTTCTTC CASSTGTGLNEQFF TRBJ2-1 NA TRBV7-6 TRBD1
TGTGCCAGCACCCAAAAGGGGTTCGACACTGAAGCTTTCTTT CASTQKGFDTEAFF TRBJ1-1 NA TRBV7-9 NA
TGTGCCAGCAGCTGGGCAGGGAACACCGGGGAGCTGTTTTTT CASSWAGNTGELFF TRBJ2-2 NA TRBV11-1 NA
TGTGCCAGCAGCTTCGGTTCCTACGAGCAGTACTTC CASSFGSYEQYF TRBJ2-7 NA TRBV11-3 NA
TGTGCCAGCAGTTTACCGGGACTAGCGGATAATGAGCAGTTCTTC CASSLPGLADNEQFF TRBJ2-1 NA TRBV27 TRBD2
TGTGCCAGCAGCGTGCGGGGGGCCAACTACAATGAGCAGTTCTTC CASSVRGANYNEQFF TRBJ2-1 NA TRBV9 TRBD2
TGTGCCAGCGAAAGGGACAGGGGCTTCTCCTACAATGAGCAGTTCTTC CASERDRGFSYNEQFF TRBJ2-1 once TRBV28 TRBD1
TGTGCCAGCAGCGTAGGGTCCAGCTACGAGCAGTACTTC CASSVGSSYEQYF TRBJ2-7 NA TRBV9 NA
TGTGCCAGCAGCCTGGACAGGGGAGGGGAGACCCAGTACTTC CASSLDRGGETQYF TRBJ2-5 NA TRBV7-6 TRBD1
TGTGCCAGTTCCGGGACACCCAACACTGAAGCTTTCTTT CASSGTPNTEAFF TRBJ1-1 NA TRBV11-3 NA
TGCGCCAGCAGCCCACAGGGGGTCGGCGGACTTCGGAACACCGGGGAGCTGTTTTTT CASSPQGVGGLRNTGELFF TRBJ2-2 NA TRBV4-3 TRBD1
TGTGCCAGCGAACCCGGCTACACCTTC CASEPGYTF TRBJ1-2 NA TRBV28 NA
TGTGCCAGCAGTTTATTTCGGGGTCAGCCCCAGCATTTT CASSLFRGQPQHF TRBJ1-5 NA TRBV28 NA
TGTGCCAGCAGTGCGCAGGGGGGGCTAGCCCAAGAGACCCAGTACTTC CASSAQGGLAQETQYF TRBJ2-5 NA TRBV28 NA
TGTGCCAGCAGCGTAGCAGGGGCTGTGGGTCAGCCCCAGCATTTT CASSVAGAVGQPQHF TRBJ1-5 NA TRBV9 NA
TGCGCCAGCAGCTTGGAAGCGAAAAAGGGGGCGGGTGGCTACACCTTC CASSLEAKKGAGGYTF TRBJ1-2 NA TRBV5-1 TRBD1
TGTGCCAGCAGCTTGGACAGTTATTCACCCCTCCACTTT CASSLDSYSPLHF TRBJ1-6 NA TRBV7-3 NA
TGTGCCAGTAGTCTAACAGCGGCCGAAAAACTGTTTTTT CASSLTAAEKLFF TRBJ1-4 NA TRBV19 NA
TGTGCCAGCAGCTTAGAAGTTGATGATCGCGAGCAGTACTTC CASSLEVDDREQYF TRBJ2-7 NA TRBV7-2 NA
TGCGCCAGCAGCTTGGTAGGGGAAGGTTACGAGCAGTACTTC CASSLVGEGYEQYF TRBJ2-7 NA TRBV5-1 NA
TGCGCCAGCAGCTTTCGCCAAATCAGACGGGGTGAGCAGTTCTTC CASSFRQIRRGEQFF TRBJ2-1 once TRBV5-1 NA
TGTGCCAGCAGCATCCACGGGTTAGCGGGAGGGCCTGGAACAGATACGCAGTATTTT CASSIHGLAGGPGTDTQYF TRBJ2-3 NA TRBV11-2 TRBD2
TGTGCCAGCAGCTCAACAGACTCCTTCTATGGCTACACCTTC CASSSTDSFYGYTF TRBJ1-2 NA TRBV7-2 NA
TGTGCCAGCAGCGGGCGTGGGGGCGGGAGCATCGGCAATGAGCAGTTCTTC CASSGRGGGSIGNEQFF TRBJ2-1 NA TRBV2 NA
TGTGCCAGCAGCTTAGAGGCAGGTTCCTACAATGAGCAGTTCTTC CASSLEAGSYNEQFF TRBJ2-1 NA TRBV11-2 NA
TGTGCCAGCAGCCTACTAGCGGGAGGGGGCACAGATACGCAGTATTTT CASSLLAGGGTDTQYF TRBJ2-3 few TRBV9 TRBD2
TGTGCCAGCAGCGTAGATGCGGGCGGAGCTGGGGATACGCAGTATTTT CASSVDAGGAGDTQYF TRBJ2-3 NA TRBV9 NA
TGTGCCAGCAGTTTGGGGGAGAACACTGAAGCTTTCTTT CASSLGENTEAFF TRBJ1-1 few TRBV28 NA
TGCGCCAGCAGCTCACCGCTCCAGGGAGAAACCTACGAGCAGTACTTC CASSSPLQGETYEQYF TRBJ2-7 NA TRBV10-2 NA
TGTGCCAGCAGTCCTTTCGCCAATCCGACCTACGAGCAGTACTTC CASSPFANPTYEQYF TRBJ2-7 NA TRBV27 NA
TGTGCCAGCAGCTTAGTACAGGGGGCTGAGCAGTTCTTC CASSLVQGAEQFF TRBJ2-1 NA TRBV11-2 TRBD1
TGTGCCAGCAGTGAAGGCGAGCAGTACTTC CASSEGEQYF TRBJ2-7 once TRBV6-1 NA